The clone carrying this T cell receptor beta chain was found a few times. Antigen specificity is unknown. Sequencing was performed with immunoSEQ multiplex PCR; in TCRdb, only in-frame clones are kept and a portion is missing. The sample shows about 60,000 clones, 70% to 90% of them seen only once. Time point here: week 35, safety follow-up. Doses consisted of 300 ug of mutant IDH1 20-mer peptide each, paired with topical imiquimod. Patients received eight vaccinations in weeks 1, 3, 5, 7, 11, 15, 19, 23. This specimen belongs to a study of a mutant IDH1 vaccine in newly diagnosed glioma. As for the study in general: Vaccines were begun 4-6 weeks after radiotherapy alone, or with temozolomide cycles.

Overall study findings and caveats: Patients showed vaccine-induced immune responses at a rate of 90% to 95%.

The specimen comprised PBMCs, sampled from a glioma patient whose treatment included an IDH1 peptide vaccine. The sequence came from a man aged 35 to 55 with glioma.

The CDR3 spells CASSFGQGFEKLFF. CDR3 in DNA: TGTGCCAGCAGTTTCGGACAGGGCTTTGAAAAACTGTTTTTT. This chain joins TRBV7-2 and TRBJ1-4, with 8 bases identical to TRBD1. The CDR3 contains 14 residues. Unmatched junction bases numbered 7, after V lost 6 bases and J lost 7 bases. Germline CDR1 is SGHTA and CDR2 is FQGNSA. The whole variable domain, filled in from reference TRBV7-2 and TRBJ1-4, reads GAGVSQSPSNKVTEKGKDVELRCDPISGHTALYWYRQSLGQGLEFLIYFQGNSAPDKSGLPSDRFSAERTGGSVSTLTIQRTQQEDSAVYLCASSFGQGFEKLFFGSGTQLSVL.